This T cell receptor (beta chain) was sequenced in a study of T cells after posttransplantation cyclophosphamide. Turning to this clone: Its cognate antigen is unknown.

General study points: Donor-recipient repertoire similarity was low at 1-2 months, rising over year one. Recipient CMV seropositivity and CMV reactivation strongly tracked TRB clonality. Tissue-infiltrating T cells from skin or gut overlapped little with blood T cells.

Treatment was busulfan-fludarabine conditioning, a marrow graft, and cyclophosphamide on days +3 and +4. Clones were sequenced by immunoSEQ multiplex PCR, and TCRdb holds only the in-frame ones, with some missing. This sample has about 36,000 clones; around 80% occur once, and the top ten carry about 7.6%. Trimming removed 2 bases from V and 4 bases from J; junction bases left unmatched: 10. The CDR3 length is 16 residues. Germline values: CDR1 KGHSH, CDR2 LQKENI. This TCR derives from a female patient aged 35-55 years who received an allogeneic stem cell transplant from a related donor, was CMV-positive, and had no GVHD. Some of the T cells might come from the graft donor. The V call is TRBV18, the J call TRBJ1-2; 7 bases match TRBD1. Sequencing used CD4+ T cells sorted from blood, obtained 1,800 to 2,000 days after a stem cell transplant with posttransplant cyclophosphamide. This CDR3 is CASSPRQGQTLYGYTF. The DNA for the CDR3 is TGTGCCAGCTCACCAAGACAGGGACAGACACTCTATGGCTACACCTTC.